This T cell receptor (beta chain) emerged from a study (dated by TCRdb to between 2014 and 2017). About the study as a whole: The study set out to test whether tumor-infiltrating Tregs in breast cancer get recruited from blood Tregs or are instead converted in situ from other CD4+ T cell subsets. General findings and caveats noted by the study authors: Tumor memory CD4+ T cell TCR gene usage was found to cluster with blood and lymph node memory CD4+ cells and with lymph node naive CD4+ cells. The larger-cohort validation was restricted to a single TCR beta V-J rearrangement rather than whole repertoires. Tumor-infiltrating Treg TCR alpha and beta sequences overlapped most with tumor naive CD4+ T cells, then with blood naive CD4+ T cells.

The library was built by means of multiplex PCR. The instrument was an Ion Torrent PGM. In the original analysis: Sequencing data were pooled across the five patients for each of nine subset-tissue groups and compared by unsupervised clustering of TCR gene usage. The Morisita-Horn index, with shared sequences weighted by their contribution to each repertoire, was used to calculate repertoire similarity. TCRdb ran its own pipeline on the public reads, namely fastp trimming at Q25 and MiXCR clone calling, and kept in-frame beta chains. One record per CDR3 amino acid sequence lists the most common genes and DNA. TCRdb assigned the V and J calls; the authors' analysis was not used. The sample profile shows around 1,300 distinct CDR3 sequences; about 20% of them were found once. The top ten clonotypes cover around 16% of the sample. This clonotype is identified as medium-sized (0.01 to 0.1%). No cognate antigen has been identified for it. No base qualities exist here, and no much larger clone lies one base off it.

The Miltenyi Naive CD4+ T Cell Isolation kit was used to purify naive CD4+ T cells, and CD25 microbeads were used to remove Tregs. Mononuclear cells from lymph nodes or roughly 50 ml of peripheral blood were isolated by Ficoll density gradient centrifugation. FACS confirmed that the sorted cell populations were more than 90% pure. Specimen: naive CD4+ T cells sorted from blood. The meaning of the sample's cell subset or site label: naive CD4+ T cells, CD4+CD45RA+CD25-. This clonotype was sampled from a female donor with breast cancer.

The nucleotide sequence reads as follows: TGTGCCAGCAGTTTACGGCGAGCTAACTATGGCTACACCTTC. Its coded protein is CASSLRRANYGYTF. This receptor chain uses TRBV12-3 or TRBV12-4 and TRBJ1-2; the D gene is not confidently resolved. The CDR3 spans 14 residues, from the cysteine through the phenylalanine. Just CDR3 DNA is preserved here, 42 bases in frame from base 1. V gives up 2 bases and J gives up 0 bases, and the segment between their germline ends measures 7 bases.